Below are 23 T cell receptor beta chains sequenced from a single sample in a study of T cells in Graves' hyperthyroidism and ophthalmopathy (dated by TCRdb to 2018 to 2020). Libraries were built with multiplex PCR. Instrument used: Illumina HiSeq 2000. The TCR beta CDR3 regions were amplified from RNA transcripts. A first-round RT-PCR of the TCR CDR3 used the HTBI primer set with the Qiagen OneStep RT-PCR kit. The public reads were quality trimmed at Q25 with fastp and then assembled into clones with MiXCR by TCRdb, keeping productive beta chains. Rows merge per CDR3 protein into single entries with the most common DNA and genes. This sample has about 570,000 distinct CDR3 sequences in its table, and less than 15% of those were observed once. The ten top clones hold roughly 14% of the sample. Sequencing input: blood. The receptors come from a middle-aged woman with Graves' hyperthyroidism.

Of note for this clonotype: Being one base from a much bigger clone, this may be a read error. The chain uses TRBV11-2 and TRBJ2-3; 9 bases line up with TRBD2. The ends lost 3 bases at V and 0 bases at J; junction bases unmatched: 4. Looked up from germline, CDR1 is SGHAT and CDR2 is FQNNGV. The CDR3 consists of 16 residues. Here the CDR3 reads CASSFAGGQSTDTQYF. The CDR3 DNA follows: TGTGCCAGCAGCTTCGCGGGAGGGCAGAGCACAGATACGCAGTATTTT.

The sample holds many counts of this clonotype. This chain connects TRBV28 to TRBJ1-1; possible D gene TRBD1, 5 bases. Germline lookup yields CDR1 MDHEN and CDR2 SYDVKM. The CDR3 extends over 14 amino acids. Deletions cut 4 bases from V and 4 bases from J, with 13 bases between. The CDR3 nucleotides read TGTGCCAGCAGTTACAGAATAACAGGCACTGAAGCTTTCTTT. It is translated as CASSYRITGTEAFF.

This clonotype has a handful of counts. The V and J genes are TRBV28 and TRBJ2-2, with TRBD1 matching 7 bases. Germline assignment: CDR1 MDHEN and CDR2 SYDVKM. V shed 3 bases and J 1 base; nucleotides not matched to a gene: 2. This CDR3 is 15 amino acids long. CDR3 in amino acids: CASSLQGVNTGELFF. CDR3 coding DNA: TGTGCCAGCAGTTTGCAGGGGGTGAACACCGGGGAGCTGTTTTTT.

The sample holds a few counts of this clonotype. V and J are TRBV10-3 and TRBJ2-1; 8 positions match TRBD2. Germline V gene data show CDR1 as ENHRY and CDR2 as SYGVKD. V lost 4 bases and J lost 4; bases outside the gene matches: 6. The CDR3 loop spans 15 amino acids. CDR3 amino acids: CAISGSGSKYNEQFF. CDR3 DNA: TGTGCCATCAGTGGGAGCGGGAGTAAATACAATGAGCAGTTCTTC.

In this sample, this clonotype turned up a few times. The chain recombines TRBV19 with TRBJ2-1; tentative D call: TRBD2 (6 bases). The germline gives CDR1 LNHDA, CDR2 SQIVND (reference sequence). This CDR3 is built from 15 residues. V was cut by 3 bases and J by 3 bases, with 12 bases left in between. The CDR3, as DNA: TGTGCCAGTAGTATTTATGTGACTAGCTACAATGAGCAGTTCTTC. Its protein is CASSIYVTSYNEQFF.

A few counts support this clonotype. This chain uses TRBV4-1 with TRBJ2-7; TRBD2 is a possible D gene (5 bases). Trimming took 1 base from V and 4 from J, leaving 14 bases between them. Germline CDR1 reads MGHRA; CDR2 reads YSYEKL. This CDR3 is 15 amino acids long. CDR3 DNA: TGCGCCAGCAGCCAAGTGCAATCGGGGAAATACGAGCAGTACTTC. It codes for CASSQVQSGKYEQYF.

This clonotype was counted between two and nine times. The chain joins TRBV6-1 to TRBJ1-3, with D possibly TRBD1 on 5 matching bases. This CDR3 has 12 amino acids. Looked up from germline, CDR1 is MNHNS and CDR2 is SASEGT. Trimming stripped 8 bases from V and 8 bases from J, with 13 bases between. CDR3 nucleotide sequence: TGTGCCAGCGGGAGGGGAACGGACACCATATATTTT. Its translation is CASGRGTDTIYF.

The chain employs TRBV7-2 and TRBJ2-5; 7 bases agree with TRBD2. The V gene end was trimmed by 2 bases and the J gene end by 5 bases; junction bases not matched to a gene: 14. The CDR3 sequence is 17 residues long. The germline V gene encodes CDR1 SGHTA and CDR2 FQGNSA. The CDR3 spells CASSLSWASGPSETQYF. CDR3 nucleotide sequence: TGTGCCAGCAGCTTAAGTTGGGCTAGCGGACCCTCGGAGACCCAGTACTTC.

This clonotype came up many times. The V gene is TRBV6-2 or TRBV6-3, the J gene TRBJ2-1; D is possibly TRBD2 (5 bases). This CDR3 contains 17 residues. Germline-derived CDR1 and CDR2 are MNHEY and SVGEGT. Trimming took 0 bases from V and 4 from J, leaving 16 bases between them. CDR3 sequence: CASSYSRTSFAYNEQFF. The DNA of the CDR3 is TGTGCCAGCAGTTACTCGCGCACTAGTTTCGCTTACAATGAGCAGTTCTTC.

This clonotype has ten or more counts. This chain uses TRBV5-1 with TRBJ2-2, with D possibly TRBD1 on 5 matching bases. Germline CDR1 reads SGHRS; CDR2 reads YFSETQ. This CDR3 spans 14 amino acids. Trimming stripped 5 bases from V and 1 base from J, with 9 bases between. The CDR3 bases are TGCGCCAGCAGGGAAGGACAGAACACCGGGGAGCTGTTTTTT. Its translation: CASREGQNTGELFF.

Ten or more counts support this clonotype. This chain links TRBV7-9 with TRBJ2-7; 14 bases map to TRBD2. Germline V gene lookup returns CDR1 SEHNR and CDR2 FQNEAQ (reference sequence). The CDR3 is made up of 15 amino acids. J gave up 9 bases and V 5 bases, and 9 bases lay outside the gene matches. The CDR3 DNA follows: TGTGCCAGCAGCCCCGGGACTAGCGGGAGTAGGGCGCAGTACTTC. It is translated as CASSPGTSGSRAQYF.

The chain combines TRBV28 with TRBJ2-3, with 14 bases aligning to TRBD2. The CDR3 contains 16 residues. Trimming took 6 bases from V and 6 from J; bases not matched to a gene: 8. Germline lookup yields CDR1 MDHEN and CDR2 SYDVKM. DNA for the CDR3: TGTGCCAGCAGACCCGGGACTAGCGGGAGAAAGGATACGCAGTATTTT. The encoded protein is CASRPGTSGRKDTQYF.

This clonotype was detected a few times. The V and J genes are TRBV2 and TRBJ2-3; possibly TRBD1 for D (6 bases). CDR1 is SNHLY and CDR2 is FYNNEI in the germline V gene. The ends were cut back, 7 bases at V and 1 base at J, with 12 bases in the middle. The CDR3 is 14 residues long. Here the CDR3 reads CASNMGHRTDTQYF. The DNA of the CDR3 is TGTGCCAGCAACATGGGACACCGCACAGATACGCAGTATTTT.

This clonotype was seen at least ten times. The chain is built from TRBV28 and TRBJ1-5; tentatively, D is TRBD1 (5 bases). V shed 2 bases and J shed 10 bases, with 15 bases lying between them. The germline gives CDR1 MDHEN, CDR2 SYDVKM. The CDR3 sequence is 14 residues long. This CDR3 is CASSLASGGRPQHF. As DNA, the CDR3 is TGTGCCAGCAGTTTAGCGTCGGGGGGACGTCCCCAGCATTTT.

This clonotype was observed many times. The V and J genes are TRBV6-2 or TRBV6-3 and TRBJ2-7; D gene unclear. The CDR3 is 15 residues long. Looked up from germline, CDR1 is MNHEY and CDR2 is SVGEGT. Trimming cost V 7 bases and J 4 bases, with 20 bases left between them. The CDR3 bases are TGTGCCAGCATCTCCACCGGCCCCAGCGTTTACGAGCAGTACTTC. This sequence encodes CASISTGPSVYEQYF.

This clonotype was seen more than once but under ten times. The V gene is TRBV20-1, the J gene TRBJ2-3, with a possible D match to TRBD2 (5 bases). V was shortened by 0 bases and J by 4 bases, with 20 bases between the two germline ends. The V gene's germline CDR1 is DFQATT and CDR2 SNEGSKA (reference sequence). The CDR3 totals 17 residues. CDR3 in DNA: TGCAGTGCTAGAGATTTCGGCGGGTGGGTAGGGCCAGATACGCAGTATTTT. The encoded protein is CSARDFGGWVGPDTQYF.

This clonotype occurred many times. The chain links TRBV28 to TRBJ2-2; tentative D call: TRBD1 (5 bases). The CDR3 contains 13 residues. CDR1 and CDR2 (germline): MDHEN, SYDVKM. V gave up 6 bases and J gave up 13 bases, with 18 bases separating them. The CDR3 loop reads CASRPSDRRGLFF. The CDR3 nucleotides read TGTGCCAGCAGACCGTCCGACAGACGTGGGCTGTTTTTT.

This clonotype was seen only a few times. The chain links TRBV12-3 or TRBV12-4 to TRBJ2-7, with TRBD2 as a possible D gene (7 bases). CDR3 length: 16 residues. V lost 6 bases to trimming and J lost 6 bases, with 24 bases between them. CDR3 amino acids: CASSPKGGGGAGEQYF. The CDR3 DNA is TGTGCCAGCAGCCCAAAGGGGGGGGGGGGGGCTGGCGAGCAGTACTTC.

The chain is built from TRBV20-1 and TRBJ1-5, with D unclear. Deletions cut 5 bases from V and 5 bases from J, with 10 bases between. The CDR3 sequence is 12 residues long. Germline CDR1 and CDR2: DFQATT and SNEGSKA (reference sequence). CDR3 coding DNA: TGCAGTGCTGCCAGCGGAGATCAGCCCCAGCATTTT. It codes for CSAASGDQPQHF.

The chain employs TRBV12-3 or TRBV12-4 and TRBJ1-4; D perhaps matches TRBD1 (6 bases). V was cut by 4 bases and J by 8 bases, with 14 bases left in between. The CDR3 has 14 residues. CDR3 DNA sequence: TGTGCCAGCAGTTGGGATGAGGGGGACGAAAAACTGTTTTTT. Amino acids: CASSWDEGDEKLFF.

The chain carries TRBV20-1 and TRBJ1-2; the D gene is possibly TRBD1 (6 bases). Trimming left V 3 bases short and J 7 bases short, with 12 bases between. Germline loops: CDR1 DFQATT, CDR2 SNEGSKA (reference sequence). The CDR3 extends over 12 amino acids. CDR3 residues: CSASQGHSGYTF. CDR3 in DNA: TGCAGTGCTAGCCAGGGGCATAGTGGCTACACCTTC.

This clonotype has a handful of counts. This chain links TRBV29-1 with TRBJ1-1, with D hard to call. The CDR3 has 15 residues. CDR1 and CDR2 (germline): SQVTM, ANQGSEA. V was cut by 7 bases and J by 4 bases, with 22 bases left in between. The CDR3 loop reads CSGWTEPPSSTEAFF. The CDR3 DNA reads TGCAGCGGCTGGACGGAACCCCCCTCCTCCACTGAAGCTTTCTTT. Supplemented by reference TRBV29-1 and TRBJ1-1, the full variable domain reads SAVISQKPSRDICQRGTSLTIQCQVDSQVTMMFWYRQQPGQSLTLIATANQGSEATYESGFVIDKFPISRPNLTFSTLTVSNMSPEDSSIYLCSGWTEPPSSTEAFFGQGTRLTVV.

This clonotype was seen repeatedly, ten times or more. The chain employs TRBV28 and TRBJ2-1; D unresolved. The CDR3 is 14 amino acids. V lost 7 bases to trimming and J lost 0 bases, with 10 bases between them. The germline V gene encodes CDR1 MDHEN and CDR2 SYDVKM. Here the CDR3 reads CASKSANSYNEQFF. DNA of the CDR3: TGTGCCAGCAAGAGCGCAAACTCCTACAATGAGCAGTTCTTC.